This T cell receptor (beta chain) was sequenced during a study of T-cell reconstitution after alpha-beta-depleted transplantation in children. This clonotype has just a few counts. Its cognate antigen is unknown. CDR3 length equals 13 residues. V was trimmed by 3 bases and J by 6 bases, leaving 9 bases between them. Looked up from germline, CDR1 is MGHRA and CDR2 is YSYEKL. Study-wide results and limits: The origin of high day-60 TCRbeta diversity in some patients lay in surviving recipient T cells and thymic progenitors. From newly produced T cells came most of the T-cell counts and diversity one year after transplant.

A library of TCRbeta sequences, prepared with unique molecular identifiers, was generated. From the PCR reads, TCRdb called clonotypes with MiXCR, one entry per CDR3 protein. The sample shows 250,000 or so distinct CDR3 sequences, approximately 24% of them seen only once. This sample comprised PBMCs, mostly from graft donor cells, obtained 360 days after TCRalphabeta/CD19-depleted stem cell transplant. This receptor was taken from a female patient aged 2-10 years who had a stem cell transplant for congenital amegakaryocytic thrombocytopenia, so the T cells may come from the graft donor. The V gene is TRBV4-1, the J gene TRBJ1-5, with no clear D. In DNA, the CDR3 is TGCGCCAGCAGCCAGGGGTTCGGTCAGCCCCAGCATTTT. It encodes CASSQGFGQPQHF.